The 24 T cell receptor beta chains reported below all come from one sample, sequenced in a study of blood T cell repertoires in COVID-19. Clones were read by immunoSEQ multiplex PCR, and TCRdb kept only the in-frame ones, dropping some. The sample lists about 170,000 clones; around four fifths were seen once. Sequencing input: peripheral blood. Receptors originate from a woman in her seventies with COVID-19, enrolled during active disease.

The V and J genes are TRBV7-3 and TRBJ2-3; D is possibly TRBD1 (5 bases). Germline CDR1 and CDR2: SGHTA and FQGTGA. The V end lost 0 bases, the J end lost 6 bases, and 10 bases lay between the germline ends. CDR3 size: 14 residues. The CDR3 protein is CASSLTGPMDTQYF. In nucleotides, the CDR3 is TGTGCCAGCAGCTTAACGGGGCCCATGGATACGCAGTATTTT.

The chain links TRBV7-9 to TRBJ2-1, with 14 positions matching TRBD2. There are 15 residues in the CDR3. From germline, CDR1 is SEHNR and CDR2 FQNEAQ (reference sequence). The trim removed 5 bases at V and 8 bases at J, leaving 5 bases unmatched. The CDR3 sequence: CASSTGTSGRDEQFF. CDR3 bases: TGTGCCAGCAGCACCGGGACTAGCGGGAGAGATGAGCAGTTCTTC. Combining the CDR3 with reference TRBV7-9 and TRBJ2-1 gives the whole variable domain DTGVSQNPRHKITKRGQNVTFRCDPISEHNRLYWYRQTLGQGPEFLTYFQNEAQLEKSRLLSDRFSAERPKGSFSTLEIQRTEQGDSAMYLCASSTGTSGRDEQFFGPGTRLTVL.

The rearrangement links TRBV3-1 (or the pseudogene TRBV3-2) to TRBJ2-7; 10 bases are a match to TRBD2. Trimming cost V 3 bases and J 6 bases; bases outside gene matches: 2. Looked up from germline, CDR1 is LGHDT and CDR2 is YNNKEL (reference sequence). This CDR3 comprises 13 residues. The CDR3 region is CASSQTSGREQYF. CDR3 in DNA: TGTGCCAGCAGCCAGACTAGCGGGCGCGAGCAGTACTTC.

The J gene is TRBJ2-2, the V gene TRBV4-1; 12 bases align to TRBD2. The CDR3 loop spans 19 amino acids. Germline lookup yields CDR1 MGHRA and CDR2 YSYEKL. The V segment lost 0 bases and the J segment 0 bases; nucleotides outside the gene matches: 5. The CDR3 DNA reads as TGCGCCAGCAGCCAAGAGTCACTAGCGGGGGGTGCGAACACCGGGGAGCTGTTTTTT. The encoded protein is CASSQESLAGGANTGELFF.

The count of this clone is one. This chain joins TRBV9 and TRBJ2-1; 7 positions match TRBD2. This CDR3 contains 17 residues. J lost 1 base, V lost 3 bases, and 10 bases had no gene match. Germline CDR1 reads SGDLS; CDR2 reads YYNGEE. CDR3 coding DNA: TGTGCCAGCAGCGCCACCTCTGGACTAGTGTCCTACAATGAGCAGTTCTTC. Translating gives CASSATSGLVSYNEQFF.

The chain employs TRBV4-1 and TRBJ2-3, with 9 bases aligning to TRBD2. The CDR3 totals 15 residues. With V trimmed by 4 bases and J by 5 bases, 7 bases remained unmatched. Looked up from germline, CDR1 is MGHRA and CDR2 is YSYEKL. The CDR3 loop reads CASSPREAGGDTQYF. The DNA for the CDR3 is TGCGCCAGCAGCCCCCGAGAAGCGGGGGGAGATACGCAGTATTTT.

This clone was recorded only once. The junction shows a germline mismatch at one end, possibly a read error. The CDR3 DNA sequence: TGTGCTAGCAGCCCCATTAGTGGGGGACAGGGGACGGAGACCCAGTACTTC. This translates into CASSPISGGQGTETQYF. The V and J genes are TRBV7-7 and TRBJ2-5; 10 nucleotides line up with TRBD1. CDR1 and CDR2 (germline): SSHAT, FNYEAQ (reference sequence). This CDR3 region has 17 residues.

This clone was seen more than once but under ten times. This chain links TRBV9 with TRBJ1-6; perhaps TRBD1 as D (5 bases). Per germline, CDR1 SGDLS and CDR2 YYNGEE. The CDR3 sequence is 13 residues long. V lost 0 bases to trimming and J lost 13 bases, with 11 bases between them. CDR3 sequence: CASSVGAGPPLHF. The CDR3 DNA sequence: TGTGCCAGCAGCGTAGGGGCGGGGCCGCCCCTCCACTTT.

The V and J genes are TRBV28 and TRBJ1-6, with D possibly matching TRBD1 (6 bases). This CDR3 has 17 residues. The V end lost 5 bases, the J end lost 0 bases, and 14 bases lay between the germline ends. Germline V gene data show CDR1 as MDHEN and CDR2 as SYDVKM. The CDR3 DNA reads TGTGCCAGCAGTGCCGGGACACAGAGCTCCTATAATTCACCCCTCCACTTT. Its translation is CASSAGTQSSYNSPLHF. Variable domain in full (rest from reference TRBV28 and TRBJ1-6): DVKVTQSSRYLVKRTGEKVFLECVQDMDHENMFWYRQDPGLGLRLIYFSYDVKMKEKGDIPEGYSVSREKKERFSLILESASTNQTSMYLCASSAGTQSSYNSPLHFGNGTRLTVT.

This clone was observed a single time. The genes are TRBV28 and TRBJ1-1; D is possibly TRBD1 (5 bases). Germline CDR1 and CDR2: MDHEN and SYDVKM. Deletions cut 2 bases from V and 0 bases from J, with 13 bases between. This CDR3 region has 16 residues. This CDR3 is CASSLEGLGVNTEAFF. CDR3 nucleotide sequence: TGTGCCAGCAGTTTAGAAGGGTTAGGGGTGAACACTGAAGCTTTCTTT.

The chain uses TRBV10-3 and TRBJ2-2, with D possibly being TRBD1 (6 bases). Germline V lookup: CDR1 ENHRY, CDR2 SYGVKD. CDR3 length equals 14 residues. V gave up 8 bases and J gave up 0 bases, with 10 bases separating them. In DNA, the CDR3 is TGTGCCATCGGGGACACCACGAACACCGGGGAGCTGTTTTTT. Protein sequence: CAIGDTTNTGELFF.

Here the CDR3 reads CASSARVGVTLHF. For the CDR3, the DNA is TGTGCCAGCAGTGCCAGGGTTGGGGTCACCCTCCACTTT. V usage is TRBV27 and J usage is TRBJ1-6; TRBD1 is a possible D gene (5 bases). The CDR3 totals 13 residues. Trimming removed 5 bases from V and 14 bases from J, with 16 bases in between. Germline CDR1 and CDR2: MNHEY and SMNVEV (reference sequence).

This chain uses TRBV18 with TRBJ1-2; 10 nucleotides match TRBD1. CDR1 is KGHSH and CDR2 is LQKENI in the germline V gene. The V segment lost 6 bases and the J segment 4 bases; nucleotides outside the gene matches: 5. The CDR3 length is 14 residues. The CDR3 is CASSRTGGSYGYTF. The CDR3, as DNA: TGTGCCAGCTCCCGGACAGGGGGAAGCTATGGCTACACCTTC.

This chain joins TRBV28 and TRBJ2-7, with 8 bases matching TRBD2. Trimming cost V 5 bases and J 0 bases; bases outside gene matches: 9. The V gene's germline CDR1 is MDHEN and CDR2 SYDVKM. The CDR3 runs 16 residues. CDR3 sequence reads: CASSLNIAGYSYEQYF. The CDR3 nucleotides read TGTGCCAGCAGTCTAAATATAGCGGGGTACTCCTACGAGCAGTACTTC.

The chain carries TRBV5-4 and TRBJ2-1; possible D gene TRBD2, 6 bases. V lost 3 bases and J lost 10, with 14 bases in between. Germline CDR1 is SGHNT and CDR2 is YYREEE (reference sequence). The CDR3 sequence is 13 residues long. The CDR3 spells CASSSKLAGEQFF. CDR3 DNA: TGTGCCAGCAGCTCAAAACTAGCTGGGGAGCAGTTCTTC.

This clone turned up a few times. The chain joins TRBV4-1 to TRBJ2-7; D may be TRBD2 (6 bases). The CDR3 runs to 18 residues. V lost 4 bases to trimming and J lost 4 bases, with 26 bases between them. Germline V gives CDR1 MGHRA, CDR2 YSYEKL. CDR3 sequence reads: CASSPPVAGSFAVYEQYF. The CDR3 DNA is TGCGCCAGCAGCCCTCCCGTGGCGGGAAGTTTCGCGGTATACGAGCAGTACTTC.

The chain combines TRBV11-2 with TRBJ2-3, with D maybe TRBD2 (7 bases). V was clipped by 0 bases and J by 1 base, with 14 bases between them. Germline CDR1 is SGHAT and CDR2 is FQNNGV. The CDR3 consists of 17 residues. CDR3 nucleotides: TGTGCCAGCAGCTTAGAAGGGGGGGGGCTCGGCACAGATACGCAGTATTTT. Its protein is CASSLEGGGLGTDTQYF.

V and J are TRBV6-6 and TRBJ2-7, with 9 bases identical to TRBD2. Germline V CDR1 and CDR2: MNHNY, SVGAGI (reference sequence). The ends lost 7 bases at V and 5 bases at J; junction bases unmatched: 6. The CDR3 is 13 residues long. CDR3: CASTGTSRNEQYF. The CDR3 DNA sequence: TGTGCCAGCACCGGGACTAGCCGGAACGAGCAGTACTTC.

This sequence joins TRBV19 and TRBJ2-2, with D tentatively TRBD2 (5 bases). The CDR3 is 16 residues long. The germline V gene encodes CDR1 LNHDA and CDR2 SQIVND (reference sequence). Trimming removed 1 base from V and 7 bases from J, with 16 bases in between. The CDR3 DNA sequence: TGTGCCAGTAGTATAGCACCCGAGCGTGGAGGCGGGGAGCTGTTTTTT. As protein: CASSIAPERGGGELFF.

The chain couples TRBV2 to TRBJ1-5; unclear D gene. The V gene lost 4 bases and the J gene lost 7 bases, with 11 bases spanning the gap. The CDR3 totals 13 residues. The germline V gene has CDR1 SNHLY and CDR2 FYNNEI. Here the CDR3 DNA reads TGTGCCAGCAGTGTCGAGGGTGGCCAGCCCCAGCATTTT. Amino acids: CASSVEGGQPQHF. Supplemented by reference TRBV2 and TRBJ1-5, the full variable domain reads EPEVTQTPSHQVTQMGQEVILRCVPISNHLYFYWYRQILGQKVEFLVSFYNNEISEKSEIFDDQFSVERPDGSNFTLKIRSTKLEDSAMYFCASSVEGGQPQHFGDGTRLSIL.

V usage is TRBV6-5 and J usage is TRBJ1-2; TRBD1 matches at 8 bases. CDR1 MNHEY and CDR2 SVGAGI come from the germline V gene. The CDR3 has 14 amino acids. V lost 6 bases, J lost 4 bases, and 7 bases stayed unmatched. DNA of the CDR3: TGTGCCAGCAGGACCAACAGGGGGTTCTATGGCTACACCTTC. Its protein is CASRTNRGFYGYTF.

The V call is TRBV29-1, the J call TRBJ2-3, with TRBD2 matching 14 bases. V was clipped by 4 bases and J by 4 bases; unmatched bases: 1. The CDR3 runs to 14 residues. Per germline, CDR1 SQVTM and CDR2 ANQGSEA. In nucleotides, the CDR3 is TGCAGCGTTGGGACTAGCGGGAGGCCAGATACGCAGTATTTT. Translation gives CSVGTSGRPDTQYF.

The CDR3: CASSKGGDQPQHF. In DNA form, the CDR3 reads TGTGCCAGCAGCAAAGGGGGTGATCAGCCCCAGCATTTT. The V and J genes are TRBV5-5 and TRBJ1-5, with D possibly TRBD1 on 6 matching bases. V was trimmed by 4 bases and J by 5 bases, leaving 10 bases between them. Germline V gives CDR1 SGHKS, CDR2 YYEKEE (reference sequence). The CDR3 contains 13 residues.

The chain links TRBV3-1 (or the pseudogene TRBV3-2) to TRBJ2-4; 7 positions match TRBD2. J was trimmed by 2 bases and V by 1 base; bases with no gene match: 8. Germline V CDR1 and CDR2: LGHDT, YNNKEL (reference sequence). The CDR3 covers 17 residues. The CDR3 sequence: CASSQGARELTKNIQYF. The CDR3 nucleotides are TGTGCCAGCAGCCAAGGCGCGCGGGAGTTGACCAAAAACATTCAGTACTTC.